This T cell receptor (beta chain) was found in a study of T cell responses to AZD1222 COVID-19 vaccine. General study results and limits: Across spike, vaccine-associated CD4 TCRs were found, dominant at 160-218 and 743-854. Reports indicate that nearly half of spike-specific TCRs are directed at unmutated variant regions. Baseline seropositivity occurred in only six AZD1222 recipients.

Using immunoSEQ multiplex PCR, the repertoire was profiled, and TCRdb retains in-frame clones only, with some absent. The table has fewer than 120,000 clones, 85% to 95% seen once. Turning to this clone: Its antigen is currently unknown.

Trimming removed 6 bases from V and 9 bases from J; junction bases left unmatched: 9. The CDR3 is 16 amino acids. Per the germline V gene, CDR1 is MNHEY and CDR2 is SMNVEV (reference sequence). This receptor was taken from an adult in good health. The chain couples TRBV27 to TRBJ2-1; 15 bases align to TRBD2. The sequenced sample was peripheral blood, obtained on day 0 of AZD1222 vaccination. The CDR3 DNA follows: TGTGCCAGCAGCAAACCGGGACTAGCGGGGGGACCTGAGCAGTTCTTC. Amino acids: CASSKPGLAGGPEQFF.